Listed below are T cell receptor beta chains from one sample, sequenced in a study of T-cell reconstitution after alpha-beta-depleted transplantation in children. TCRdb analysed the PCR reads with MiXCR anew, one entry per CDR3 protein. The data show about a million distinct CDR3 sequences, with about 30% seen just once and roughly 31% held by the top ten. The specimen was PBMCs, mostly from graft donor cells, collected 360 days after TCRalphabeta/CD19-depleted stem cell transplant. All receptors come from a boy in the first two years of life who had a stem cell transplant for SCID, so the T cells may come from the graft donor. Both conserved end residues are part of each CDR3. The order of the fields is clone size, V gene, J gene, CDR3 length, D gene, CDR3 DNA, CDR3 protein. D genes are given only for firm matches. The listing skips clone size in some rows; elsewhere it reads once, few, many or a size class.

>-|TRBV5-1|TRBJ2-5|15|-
TGCGCCAGCAGCTTGGCCGGGACTCAAGGGGAGACCCAGTACTTC
CASSLAGTQGETQYF
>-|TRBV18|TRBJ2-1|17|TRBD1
TGTGCCAGCTCACCCCGACCGACAGGGGGCCACAACAATGAGCAGTTCTTC
CASSPRPTGGHNNEQFF
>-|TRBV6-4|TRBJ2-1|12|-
TGTGCCAGCAGTGGCCCCTGTGTGGGGCAGTTCTTC
CASSGPCVGQFF
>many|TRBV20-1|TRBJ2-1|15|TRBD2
TGCAGTGCTAGTAGGTCGGGGGGGTCCTACAATGAGCAGTTCTTC
CSASRSGGSYNEQFF
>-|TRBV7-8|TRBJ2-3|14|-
TGTGCCAGCAGCCTTCAGGGTACAATCAGTACGCAGTATTTT
CASSLQGTISTQYF
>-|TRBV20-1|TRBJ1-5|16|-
TGCAGTGCTATGTCGTGGGCGGGGGGCAAGAATCAGCCCCAGCATTTT
CSAMSWAGGKNQPQHF
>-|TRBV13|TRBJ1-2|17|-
TGTGCCAGCAGCTTATCTTTCCCGGCAGAAATACGTAATGGCTACACCTTC
CASSLSFPAEIRNGYTF
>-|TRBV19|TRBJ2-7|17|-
TGTGCCAGTAGTATGACGAGCCTCCCGGGGGACTCCTACGAGCAGTACTTC
CASSMTSLPGDSYEQYF
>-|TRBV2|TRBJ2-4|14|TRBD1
TGTGCCAGCAGCGAGGACAGGGTAAAAAACATTCAGTACTTC
CASSEDRVKNIQYF
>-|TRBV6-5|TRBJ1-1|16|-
TGTGCCAGCAGTTACCTATCCACAGGGATGAACTCTGAAGCTTTCTTT
CASSYLSTGMNSEAFF
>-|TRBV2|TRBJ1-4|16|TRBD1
TGTGCCAGCAGTCTTGACAGGGTACCTCTCCTTGAAAAACTGTTTTTT
CASSLDRVPLLEKLFF
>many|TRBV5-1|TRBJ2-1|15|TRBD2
TGCGCCAGCAGCTCCTTAGCGGGGACCTCCAATGAGCAGTTCTTC
CASSSLAGTSNEQFF
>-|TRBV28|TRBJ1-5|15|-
TGTGCCAGCAGTCCTACCCAGGGGCCAAATCAGCCCCAGCATTTT
CASSPTQGPNQPQHF